These 9 T cell receptor beta chains came from one sample sequenced in a study of blood T cell repertoires in COVID-19. Sequenced by immunoSEQ multiplex PCR; TCRdb stores in-frame clones only, minus some. Here the sample spans approximately 360,000 clones, roughly 89% being singletons. The sample taken for sequencing was peripheral blood. These receptors all stem from a man aged 18-30 years with active or convalescent COVID-19.

The V gene is TRBV28, the J gene TRBJ2-1, with D uncertain. Germline V lookup: CDR1 MDHEN, CDR2 SYDVKM. This CDR3 region has 15 residues. Between the trimmed V and J ends, which lost 10 bases and 2 bases, there was a span of 18 bases. The CDR3 nucleotides read TGTGCCACGACCCCATGGGCCGTCCCCTACAATGAGCAGTTCTTC. Its translation is CATTPWAVPYNEQFF.

V and J are TRBV2 and TRBJ2-7; D gene uncertain. Germline V gene data show CDR1 as SNHLY and CDR2 as FYNNEI. Trimming shortened V by 4 bases and J by 5 bases, and 15 bases separated the two germline ends. The CDR3 extends over 14 amino acids. The CDR3 region is CASSAPQHSHEQYF. Here the CDR3 DNA reads TGTGCCAGCAGTGCCCCACAACATTCCCACGAGCAGTACTTC.

This chain links TRBV7-8 with TRBJ2-1; weak D call: TRBD1 (5 bases). Germline V CDR1 and CDR2: SGHVS, FQNEAQ. This CDR3 has 14 residues. V was pared by 1 base and J by 9 bases, with 13 bases between. In DNA form, the CDR3 reads TGTGCCAGCAGCTTAGACCCCAGGGCGGCTGAGCAGTTCTTC. Protein: CASSLDPRAAEQFF.

The V gene is TRBV11-2, the J gene TRBJ1-4, with 10 nucleotides matching TRBD1. Germline CDR1 is SGHAT and CDR2 is FQNNGV. This CDR3 comprises 15 residues. The V and J ends lost 5 bases and 8 bases, in that order; junction bases with no gene match: 8. The CDR3, as DNA: TGTGCCAGCAGCGCGGACGGGACAGGGGAGGAAAAACTGTTTTTT. Its protein product is CASSADGTGEEKLFF.

This chain links TRBV2 with TRBJ1-2; D unclear. With 1 base removed from V and 11 bases from J, the gap between germline ends came to 11 bases. Per germline, CDR1 SNHLY and CDR2 FYNNEI. This CDR3 region has 12 residues. In DNA, the CDR3 is TGTGCCAGCAGTGAAGGAAATAGAGTGTACACCTTC. This gives the protein CASSEGNRVYTF. The entire variable domain, with the rest obtained from reference TRBV2 and TRBJ1-2, is as follows: EPEVTQTPSHQVTQMGQEVILRCVPISNHLYFYWYRQILGQKVEFLVSFYNNEISEKSEIFDDQFSVERPDGSNFTLKIRSTKLEDSAMYFCASSEGNRVYTFGSGTRLTVV.

The chain uses TRBV10-3 and TRBJ1-5, with 7 bases identical to TRBD1. Germline CDR1 is ENHRY and CDR2 is SYGVKD. This CDR3 spans 18 amino acids. Germline trimming cut 1 base from V and 4 bases from J; bases unmatched to any gene: 13. The chain's CDR3 is CAISEFPAAAGGNQPQHF. CDR3 sequence (DNA): TGTGCCATCAGTGAGTTCCCCGCCGCGGCAGGGGGAAATCAGCCCCAGCATTTT.

This clone was recorded only once. The chain has TRBV5-1 and TRBJ1-2; D might be TRBD1 (6 bases). The CDR3 is 15 residues long. Trimming took 5 bases from V and 7 from J, leaving 21 bases between them. The germline CDR1 and CDR2 sequences are SGHRS and YFSETQ. CDR3 in DNA: TGCGCCAGCAGAAGGTACGAGGGGGAAACGAGTGGCTACACCTTC. Its translation: CASRRYEGETSGYTF. Full variable domain (missing parts from reference TRBV5-1 and TRBJ1-2): KAGVTQTPRYLIKTRGQQVTLSCSPISGHRSVSWYQQTPGQGLQFLFEYFSETQRNKGNFPGRFSGRQFSNSRSEMNVSTLELGDSALYLCASRRYEGETSGYTFGSGTRLTVV.

This rearrangement joins TRBV4-2 to TRBJ1-2, with D maybe TRBD1 (6 bases). Germline CDR1 LGHNA, CDR2 YNFKEQ. The V end lost 10 bases, the J end lost 2 bases, and 14 bases lay between the germline ends. The CDR3 is 13 amino acids. This CDR3 reads CATSAGANYGYTF. The CDR3 DNA reads TGTGCCACCTCAGCGGGGGCAAACTATGGCTACACCTTC.

A note on this clone: An end of the junction differs from the germline gene, which may be a read error. This chain connects TRBV5-4 to TRBJ1-2; 8 bases agree with TRBD1. The germline V gene has CDR1 SGHNT and CDR2 YYREEE (reference sequence). CDR3 size: 17 residues. The chain's CDR3 is CASRLAGTGDRYYGYTF. The CDR3 DNA reads TGTGCCAGCAGATTGGCAGGGACAGGAGATAGGTACTATGGCTACACCTTC.